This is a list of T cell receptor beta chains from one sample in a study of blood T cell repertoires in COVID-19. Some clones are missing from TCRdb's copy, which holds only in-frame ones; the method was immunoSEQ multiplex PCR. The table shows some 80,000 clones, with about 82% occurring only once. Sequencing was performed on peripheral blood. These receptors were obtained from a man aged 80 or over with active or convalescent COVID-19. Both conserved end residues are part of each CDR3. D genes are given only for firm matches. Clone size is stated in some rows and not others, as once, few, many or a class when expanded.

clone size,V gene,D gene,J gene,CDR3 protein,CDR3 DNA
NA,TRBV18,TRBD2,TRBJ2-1,CASSRRTSGGLDEQFF,TGTGCCAGCTCAAGACGGACTAGCGGGGGGCTCGATGAGCAGTTCTTC
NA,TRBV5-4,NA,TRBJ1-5,CASSSGGGGNQPQHF,TGTGCCAGCAGCTCCGGGGGTGGGGGCAATCAGCCCCAGCATTTT
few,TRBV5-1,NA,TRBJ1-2,CASSPGGQFYGYTF,TGCGCCAGCAGCCCCGGAGGACAGTTCTATGGCTACACCTTC
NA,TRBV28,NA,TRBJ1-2,CASNPGRSGYTF,TGTGCCAGCAACCCAGGGCGTTCTGGCTACACCTTC
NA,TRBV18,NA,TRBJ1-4,CASSPPPGLGNEKLFF,TGTGCCAGCTCACCACCCCCAGGGTTGGGGAATGAAAAACTGTTTTTT
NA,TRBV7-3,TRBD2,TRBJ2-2,CASSSGLAGGAGELFF,TGTGCCAGCAGCTCGGGACTAGCGGGAGGGGCCGGGGAGCTGTTTTTT
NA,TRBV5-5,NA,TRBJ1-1,CASRLDLGPNTEAFF,TGTGCCAGCAGACTTGACCTTGGGCCTAACACTGAAGCTTTCTTT
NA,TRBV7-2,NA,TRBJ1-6,CASSSTGYNSPLHF,TGTGCCAGCAGCTCGACAGGTTATAATTCACCCCTCCACTTT
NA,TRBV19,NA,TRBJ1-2,CASSIPAGRIYGYTF,TGTGCCAGTAGTATACCCGCAGGGCGGATCTATGGCTACACCTTC
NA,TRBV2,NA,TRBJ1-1,CASASRDTGTEAFF,TGTGCCAGCGCCTCCAGAGATACGGGGACTGAAGCTTTCTTT
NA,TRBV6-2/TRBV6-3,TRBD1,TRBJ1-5,CASSGDSLRSNQPQHF,TGTGCCAGCAGCGGGGACAGCCTGAGGAGCAATCAGCCCCAGCATTTT
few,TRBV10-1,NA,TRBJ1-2,CASSESGGYGYTF,TGCGCCAGCAGTGAGTCGGGGGGGTACGGCTACACCTTC
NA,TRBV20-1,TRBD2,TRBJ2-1,CSASSGPRDRFF,TGCAGTGCTAGTAGCGGGCCGAGGGATAGGTTCTTC
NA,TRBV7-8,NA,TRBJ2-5,CASSLGRVETQYF,TGTGCCAGCAGCTTGGGCAGGGTGGAGACCCAGTACTTC
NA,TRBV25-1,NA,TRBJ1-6,CASQTGSWNSPLHF,TGTGCCAGCCAGACCGGGTCCTGGAATTCACCCCTCCACTTT
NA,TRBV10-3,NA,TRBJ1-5,CAISESGGNLPQHF,TGTGCCATCAGTGAGTCGGGGGGGAATCTGCCCCAGCATTTT
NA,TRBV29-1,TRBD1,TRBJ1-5,CSVRQGSNQPQHF,TGCAGCGTACGACAGGGTAGCAATCAGCCCCAGCATTTT
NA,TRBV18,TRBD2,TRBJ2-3,CASSRWTSGGEPDTQYF,TGTGCCAGCTCACGGTGGACTAGCGGAGGTGAGCCAGATACGCAGTATTTT
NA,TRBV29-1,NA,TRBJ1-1,CSVRSGNTEAFF,TGCAGCGTTCGCTCAGGGAACACTGAAGCTTTCTTT
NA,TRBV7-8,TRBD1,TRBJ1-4,CASSWDRGEKLFF,TGTGCCAGCAGCTGGGACAGGGGTGAAAAACTGTTTTTT
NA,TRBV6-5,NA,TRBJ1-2,CASTSTARAYGYTF,TGTGCCAGCACCTCTACCGCGCGCGCCTATGGCTACACCTTC
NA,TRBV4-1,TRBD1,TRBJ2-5,CASSLPLGQAQETQYF,TGCGCCAGCAGCTTACCTCTGGGACAGGCACAAGAGACCCAGTACTTC
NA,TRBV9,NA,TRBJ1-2,CASSVVGGASWISSKGYTF,TGTGCCAGCAGCGTAGTCGGAGGGGCGAGTTGGATCAGCTCGAAGGGCTACACCTTC